The 9 T cell receptor beta chains presented below share a single source sample, sequenced in a study of blood T cell repertoires in COVID-19. Method: immunoSEQ multiplex PCR; TCRdb's copy keeps in-frame clones and lacks some. The sample includes 200,000 or so clones, 90% of them seen just once. Sequenced sample: peripheral blood. The receptors come from a man aged 25-40 years with COVID-19, enrolled during active disease.

This chain joins TRBV19 and TRBJ2-1; 15 bases are a match to TRBD2. The V and J ends lost 9 bases and 9 bases, in that order; junction bases with no gene match: 15. The length of the CDR3 is 17 residues. The V gene's germline CDR1 is LNHDA and CDR2 SQIVND (reference sequence). CDR3 nucleotides: TGTGCCAGCTCCTCCCTCAGGACTAGCGGGGGGGCCTTTGAGCAGTTCTTC. Its protein product is CASSSLRTSGGAFEQFF.

The V call is TRBV12-5, the J call TRBJ1-2; TRBD1 matches 7 bases. V lost 5 bases to trimming and J lost 4 bases; unmatched junction nucleotides: 13. Germline V gives CDR1 LGHNT, CDR2 FRNRAP. CDR3 length: 16 amino acids. The CDR3 protein is CASGPTSGGRSYGYTF. The CDR3 bases are TGTGCTAGTGGTCCCACCTCAGGGGGAAGGAGCTATGGCTACACCTTC.

The CDR3 nucleotides are TGCGCCAGCAAGTGGACAGCCCATTACACTGAAGCTTTCTTT. Translated: CASKWTAHYTEAFF. This chain connects TRBV10-2 to TRBJ1-1; a weak D match, TRBD1 (6 bases). Germline loops: CDR1 WSHSY, CDR2 SAAADI. The CDR3 length is 14 residues. The germline V and J ends were trimmed by 7 bases and 3 bases, with 15 bases remaining between them.

The chain links TRBV12-3 or TRBV12-4 to TRBJ2-7; D is perhaps TRBD2 (6 bases). The CDR3 is made up of 13 amino acids. V gave up 8 bases and J gave up 2 bases, with 13 bases separating them. CDR3 in amino acids: CASRPGSPYEQYF. CDR3 sequence (DNA): TGTGCCAGCCGACCCGGGAGTCCCTACGAGCAGTACTTC.

This sequence joins TRBV5-1 and TRBJ2-5; the D gene is possibly TRBD2 (5 bases). The germline V gene has CDR1 SGHRS and CDR2 YFSETQ. The CDR3 runs 15 residues. Deletions cut 0 bases from V and 1 base from J, with 10 bases between. The CDR3 loop reads CASSLGVGVQETQYF. The DNA of the CDR3 is TGCGCCAGCAGCTTGGGTGTGGGAGTCCAAGAGACCCAGTACTTC.

The CDR3 nucleotides read TGTGCCAGCAGCTACCTCAGGGGGATCGACACTGAAGCTTTCTTT. This encodes CASSYLRGIDTEAFF. The rearrangement links TRBV7-3 to TRBJ1-1; 7 nucleotides agree with TRBD1. In germline, CDR1 is SGHTA, CDR2 FQGTGA. V gave up 4 bases and J gave up 3 bases; unmatched junction bases: 8. The CDR3 runs 15 residues.

This chain joins TRBV5-4 and TRBJ1-1; possibly TRBD1 for D (6 bases). The CDR3 is 15 amino acids. CDR1 is SGHNT, CDR2 YYREEE, per germline (reference sequence). Trimming took off 3 bases at V and 1 base at J, with 13 bases between the two ends. The CDR3, as DNA: TGTGCCAGCAGCTCCCCGACAGGTCGGAACACTGAAGCTTTCTTT. It is translated as CASSSPTGRNTEAFF.

This clone was picked up a small number of times. This chain links TRBV15 with TRBJ2-1; a weak D match, TRBD1 (6 bases). The CDR3 runs to 15 residues. Germline V gives CDR1 LNHNV, CDR2 YYDKDF (reference sequence). The ends were cut back, 0 bases at V and 8 bases at J, with 14 bases in the middle. Here the CDR3 DNA reads TGTGCCACCAGCAGAGAAGATAGGGGGATGGATGAGCAGTTCTTC. Amino acid sequence: CATSREDRGMDEQFF.

This clone was detected only a few times. This rearrangement joins TRBV7-2 to TRBJ1-3; 7 positions match TRBD1. Trimming removed 7 bases from V and 0 bases from J; junction bases left unmatched: 9. The germline CDR1 and CDR2 sequences are SGHTA and FQGNSA. The CDR3 consists of 16 residues. CDR3 DNA: TGTGCCAGCACTCGGGGTCAGGGGGGCTCTGGAAACACCATATATTTT. Protein sequence: CASTRGQGGSGNTIYF. Filled out from reference TRBV7-2 and TRBJ1-3, the complete variable domain reads GAGVSQSPSNKVTEKGKDVELRCDPISGHTALYWYRQSLGQGLEFLIYFQGNSAPDKSGLPSDRFSAERTGGSVSTLTIQRTQQEDSAVYLCASTRGQGGSGNTIYFGEGSWLTVV.